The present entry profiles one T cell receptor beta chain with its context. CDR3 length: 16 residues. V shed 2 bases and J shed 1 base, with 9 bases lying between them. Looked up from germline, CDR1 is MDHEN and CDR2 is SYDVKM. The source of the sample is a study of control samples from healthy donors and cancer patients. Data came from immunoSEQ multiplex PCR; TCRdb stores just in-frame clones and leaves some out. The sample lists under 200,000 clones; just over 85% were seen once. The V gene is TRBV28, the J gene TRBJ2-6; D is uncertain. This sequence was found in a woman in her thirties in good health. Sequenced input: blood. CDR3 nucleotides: TGTGCCAGCAGTTTAACAGAAATTTCTGGGGCCAACGTCCTGACTTTC. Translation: CASSLTEISGANVLTF.